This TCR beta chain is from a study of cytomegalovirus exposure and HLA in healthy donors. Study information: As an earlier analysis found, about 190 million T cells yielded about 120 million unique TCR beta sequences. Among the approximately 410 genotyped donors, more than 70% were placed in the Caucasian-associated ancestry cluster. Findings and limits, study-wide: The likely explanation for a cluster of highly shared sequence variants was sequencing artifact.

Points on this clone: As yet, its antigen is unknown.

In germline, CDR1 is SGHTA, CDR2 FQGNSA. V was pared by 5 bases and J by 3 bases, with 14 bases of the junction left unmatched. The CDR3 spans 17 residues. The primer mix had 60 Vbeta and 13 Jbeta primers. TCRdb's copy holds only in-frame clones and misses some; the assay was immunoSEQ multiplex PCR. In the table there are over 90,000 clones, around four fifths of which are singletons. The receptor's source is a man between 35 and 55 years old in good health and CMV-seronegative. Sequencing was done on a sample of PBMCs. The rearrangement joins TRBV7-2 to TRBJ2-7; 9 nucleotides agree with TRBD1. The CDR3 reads CASSRETGGGLNYEQYF. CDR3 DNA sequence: TGTGCCAGCAGCCGAGAAACAGGGGGCGGCCTGAACTACGAGCAGTACTTC. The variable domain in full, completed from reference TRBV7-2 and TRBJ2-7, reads GAGVSQSPSNKVTEKGKDVELRCDPISGHTALYWYRQSLGQGLEFLIYFQGNSAPDKSGLPSDRFSAERTGGSVSTLTIQRTQQEDSAVYLCASSRETGGGLNYEQYFGPGTRLTVT.